This is a list of T cell receptor beta chains from one sample in a study of blood T cell repertoires in COVID-19. Method: immunoSEQ multiplex PCR; TCRdb's copy keeps in-frame clones and lacks some. In the table there are some 250,000 clones, 82% of which are singletons. The sample taken for sequencing was peripheral blood. The receptors here all came from a woman between 18 and 30 years old with acute or convalescent COVID-19. CDR3s include the opening cysteine and the closing phenylalanine or tryptophan. The D gene is left open where the match is weak. Clone sizes are given selectively: once, few, many, or a class where the clone is expanded.

clone_size d_call j_call v_call cdr3_aa cdr3_nt
NA NA TRBJ1-1 TRBV6-5 CASSYWDKNTEAFF TGTGCCAGCAGTTACTGGGACAAGAACACTGAAGCTTTCTTT
NA TRBD2 TRBJ2-1 TRBV30 CAWRPTRGVAYNEQFF TGTGCCTGGAGACCTACCCGGGGGGTTGCCTACAATGAGCAGTTCTTC
NA NA TRBJ2-6 TRBV30 CAWRRGPIPSGANVLTF TGTGCCTGGCGTAGGGGTCCCATCCCCTCTGGGGCCAACGTCCTGACTTTC
NA NA TRBJ1-6 TRBV14 CASSPWTENSPLHF TGTGCCAGCAGCCCCTGGACAGAAAATTCACCCCTCCACTTT
NA TRBD2 TRBJ2-1 TRBV7-2 CASSPRLASSYNEQFF TGTGCCAGCAGCCCCCGACTAGCGAGCTCCTACAATGAGCAGTTCTTC
NA TRBD1 TRBJ1-4 TRBV28 CASSLRQGSPKLFF TGTGCCAGCAGTTTACGACAGGGTTCTCCAAAACTGTTTTTT
NA TRBD2 TRBJ2-1 TRBV14 CASSRLAGVVYNEQFF TGTGCCAGCAGCCGCCTAGCGGGAGTAGTCTACAATGAGCAGTTCTTC
NA TRBD2 TRBJ2-1 TRBV7-9 CASSFGAGEYEQFF TGTGCCAGCAGCTTTGGGGCGGGAGAGTATGAGCAGTTCTTC
NA TRBD1 TRBJ1-2 TRBV30 CAWSVNRGDSGYTF TGTGCCTGGAGTGTTAACAGGGGAGACTCTGGCTACACCTTC
NA NA TRBJ2-1 TRBV5-1 CASNRGMSGNEQFF TGCGCCAGCAATCGCGGGATGTCTGGGAATGAGCAGTTCTTC
NA TRBD1 TRBJ2-2 TRBV10-3 CAISGRLFGQGGTGELFF TGTGCCATCAGTGGCCGGCTCTTCGGACAGGGGGGGACCGGGGAGCTGTTTTTT
NA NA TRBJ1-6 TRBV10-2 CASRGRPNSYNSPLHF TGCGCCAGCAGGGGCAGGCCGAACTCCTATAATTCACCCCTCCACTTT
NA NA TRBJ1-5 TRBV6-2/TRBV6-3 CASSFSYSNQPQHF TGTGCCAGCAGTTTCTCTTATAGCAATCAGCCCCAGCATTTT
NA NA TRBJ1-6 TRBV11-2 CASSLGIGGVSPLHF TGTGCCAGCAGCTTGGGGATTGGAGGGGTTTCACCCCTCCACTTT
NA NA TRBJ1-4 TRBV7-9 CASSLRGRGLRVGEKLFF TGTGCCAGCAGCCTAAGGGGCCGAGGCCTGAGAGTGGGTGAAAAACTGTTTTTT
NA NA TRBJ2-1 TRBV11-3 CASSLGLAERDNEQFF TGTGCCAGCAGCTTAGGGTTAGCGGAAAGGGATAATGAGCAGTTCTTC
NA TRBD1 TRBJ1-6 TRBV6-5 CASTLSYRGRSPLHF TGTGCCAGCACTTTGTCATACAGGGGACGTTCACCCCTCCACTTT
NA TRBD2 TRBJ2-1 TRBV29-1 CLAGSYNEQFF TGCTTAGCGGGCTCCTACAATGAGCAGTTCTTC
NA NA TRBJ2-7 TRBV11-2 CASSLGYSEQYF TGTGCCAGCAGCTTAGGGTACAGCGAGCAGTACTTC
few TRBD1 TRBJ2-1 TRBV24-1 CATSDLTGEGYNEQFF TGTGCCACCAGTGATTTGACAGGGGAAGGGTACAATGAGCAGTTCTTC
NA NA TRBJ2-2 TRBV9 CASSVGGRRAGELFF TGTGCCAGCAGCGTAGGAGGGAGAAGGGCCGGGGAGCTGTTTTTT
NA TRBD1 TRBJ1-1 TRBV19 CASSLGGTGATEAFF TGTGCCAGTAGCCTAGGAGGGACAGGGGCCACTGAAGCTTTCTTT
NA NA TRBJ2-2 TRBV6-5 CASKDSLTGELFF TGTGCCAGCAAAGACTCCTTGACCGGGGAGCTGTTTTTT
once TRBD2 TRBJ2-1 TRBV9 CASSDQGWTSGDYYNEQFF TGTGCCAGCAGCGACCAGGGGTGGACTAGCGGAGACTATTACAATGAGCAGTTCTTC
NA NA TRBJ1-1 TRBV6-2/TRBV6-3 CASSPGLMNTEAFF TGTGCCAGCAGTCCGGGACTGATGAACACTGAAGCTTTCTTT
NA NA TRBJ1-2 TRBV15 CATSRDRGGGGYTF TGTGCCACCAGCAGAGATCGGGGCGGGGGAGGCTACACCTTC
once TRBD2 TRBJ2-1 TRBV7-9 CASRATSVGEQFF TGTGCCAGCAGGGCGACTAGCGTCGGCGAGCAGTTCTTC
NA NA TRBJ2-7 TRBV5-6 CASSTPATLAGEQYF TGTGCCAGCAGCACACCGGCGACACTAGCAGGGGAGCAGTACTTC
once NA TRBJ2-5 TRBV6-1 CASSEAPLFIWQTQETQYF TGTGCCAGCAGTGAAGCGCCTCTTTTCATCTGGCAGACTCAAGAGACCCAGTACTTC
NA NA TRBJ2-1 TRBV5-6 CASSLFQAAPYNEQFF TGTGCCAGCAGCTTGTTCCAGGCCGCACCCTACAATGAGCAGTTCTTC
NA NA TRBJ2-7 TRBV27 CASSLFGREPLEQYF TGTGCCAGCAGTTTATTTGGACGGGAACCGCTCGAGCAGTACTTC
NA NA TRBJ1-2 TRBV2 CASSAGSAGGYTF TGTGCCAGCAGTGCTGGGTCCGCGGGTGGCTACACCTTC
NA NA TRBJ1-2 TRBV27 CASSWGQGNKGYTF TGTGCCAGCAGTTGGGGGCAGGGGAACAAAGGCTACACCTTC
NA NA TRBJ1-2 TRBV30 CAWRQKEVFYGYTF TGTGCCTGGAGGCAGAAGGAGGTCTTCTATGGCTACACCTTC
NA NA TRBJ1-4 TRBV6-1 CASSEALHRTVVAEKLFF TGTGCCAGCAGTGAAGCGCTTCACCGGACTGTCGTGGCGGAAAAACTGTTTTTT
NA TRBD1 TRBJ1-2 TRBV19 CASSIQGNRGFYGYTF TGTGCCAGTAGTATCCAGGGTAACAGGGGATTCTATGGCTACACCTTC
NA TRBD1 TRBJ2-3 TRBV19 CASSPGGMSTDTQYF TGTGCCAGTAGTCCAGGGGGCATGAGTACAGATACGCAGTATTTT
once NA TRBJ1-1 TRBV7-9 CASSRKGEAFF TGTGCCAGCAGCCGTAAGGGGGAAGCTTTCTTT
NA NA TRBJ1-4 TRBV5-8 CASTGGLNEKLFF TGTGCCAGCACTGGGGGCCTTAATGAAAAACTGTTTTTT
once TRBD1 TRBJ2-1 TRBV7-9 CASSRPGGIQNEQFF TGTGCCAGCAGCCGCCCAGGGGGCATCCAGAATGAGCAGTTCTTC
NA NA TRBJ2-1 TRBV25-1 CASSEYRGAEAINEQFF TGTGCCAGCAGTGAATATCGGGGTGCAGAGGCGATCAATGAGCAGTTCTTC
NA TRBD2 TRBJ2-3 TRBV27 CASSRTLAGGPGDTQYF TGTGCCAGCAGTCGAACACTAGCGGGAGGGCCAGGAGATACGCAGTATTTT
NA TRBD1 TRBJ2-7 TRBV19 CASSLAGQGTYEQYF TGTGCCAGTAGTTTGGCGGGACAGGGGACCTACGAGCAGTACTTC
NA NA TRBJ1-2 TRBV15 CATSRESLGGDYGYTF TGTGCCACCAGCAGAGAGTCCTTGGGAGGGGACTATGGCTACACCTTC
NA TRBD1 TRBJ1-3 TRBV19 CASSMIGRGRSGNTIYF TGTGCCAGTAGTATGATTGGCAGGGGGCGATCTGGAAACACCATATATTTT
NA NA TRBJ2-7 TRBV29-1 CSVRHSSYEQYF TGCAGCGTTCGCCACAGCTCCTACGAGCAGTACTTC
once NA TRBJ2-3 TRBV7-8 CASSSERLVAQYF TGTGCCAGCAGCTCGGAAAGACTAGTGGCGCAGTATTTT
NA NA TRBJ2-2 TRBV9 CASSVGGINTGELFF TGTGCCAGCAGCGTAGGCGGGATAAACACCGGGGAGCTGTTTTTT
NA TRBD1 TRBJ1-3 TRBV7-9 CASSRRNQDRANGNTIYF TGTGCCAGCAGCCGCAGAAATCAGGACAGGGCCAATGGAAACACCATATATTTT
few NA TRBJ1-2 TRBV7-2 CASSPLIEIKGVSGYTF TGTGCCAGCAGCCCACTTATTGAGATAAAGGGGGTTTCTGGCTACACCTTC
NA NA TRBJ2-1 TRBV4-3 CASSQFADSANEQFF TGCGCCAGCAGCCAATTCGCAGATTCCGCCAATGAGCAGTTCTTC